Listed below are T cell receptor beta chains from one sample, sequenced in a study of cytomegalovirus exposure and HLA in healthy donors. Sequenced by immunoSEQ multiplex PCR; TCRdb stores in-frame clones only, minus some. Among some 100,000 clones, more than 75% were seen once, and the ten largest hold under 5%. The source material was PBMCs. The receptors were gathered from a woman in her fifties or sixties in good health and CMV-seropositive. Each CDR3 is given with its conserved first and last residue. D genes are given only for firm matches. The size field is filled for only some rows; it gives once, few, many or a size class.

TRBJ1-2 | TRBV6-6 | few | NA | CASSYSMGDRYTF | TGTGCCAGCAGTTACTCGATGGGCGACCGCTACACCTTC
TRBJ1-2 | TRBV4-1 | NA | NA | CASSQGGPFGYTF | TGCGCCAGCAGCCAGGGTGGGCCTTTTGGCTACACCTTC
TRBJ2-3 | TRBV19 | NA | NA | CASTISRARTDTQYF | TGTGCCAGTACGATCTCGCGGGCCCGCACAGATACGCAGTATTTT
TRBJ1-2 | TRBV6-5 | NA | TRBD1 | CASSYGTVTYGYTF | TGTGCCAGCAGTTACGGGACAGTTACTTATGGCTACACCTTC
TRBJ2-5 | TRBV6-5 | NA | NA | CASSYSLGETQYF | TGTGCCAGCAGTTACTCCCTAGGAGAGACCCAGTACTTC
TRBJ1-1 | TRBV5-6 | NA | TRBD1 | CASSFPTGTTEAFF | TGTGCCAGCAGCTTTCCGACAGGGACAACTGAAGCTTTCTTT
TRBJ1-4 | TRBV10-3 | NA | NA | CAISEQVQEKLFF | TGTGCCATCAGTGAGCAGGTACAGGAAAAACTGTTTTTT
TRBJ1-1 | TRBV9 | few | NA | CASSVAGVRNTEAFF | TGTGCCAGCAGCGTAGCGGGGGTGAGAAACACTGAAGCTTTCTTT
TRBJ2-3 | TRBV9 | NA | NA | CASSVGGGRTDTQYF | TGTGCCAGCAGCGTAGGCGGGGGCCGGACAGATACGCAGTATTTT
TRBJ2-2 | TRBV9 | NA | NA | CASSLSQGSGELFF | TGTGCCAGCAGCCTTAGTCAGGGGTCCGGGGAGCTGTTTTTT
TRBJ1-2 | TRBV7-3 | NA | TRBD1 | CASSLGTVYGYTF | TGTGCCAGCAGCTTAGGGACAGTCTATGGCTACACCTTC
TRBJ2-7 | TRBV27 | few | NA | CASSLWDSTNEQYF | TGTGCCAGCAGTCTATGGGACTCGACCAACGAGCAGTACTTC
TRBJ2-5 | TRBV11-3 | NA | TRBD2 | CASSLGLAGRSQETQYF | TGTGCCAGCAGCTTAGGACTAGCGGGGAGATCCCAAGAGACCCAGTACTTC
TRBJ1-4 | TRBV19 | NA | TRBD1 | CASSTADRLNEKLFF | TGTGCCAGTAGTACAGCGGACAGGCTTAATGAAAAACTGTTTTTT
TRBJ2-7 | TRBV30 | NA | NA | CASAGSSYEQYF | TGTGCGTCGGCGGGGTCCTCCTACGAGCAGTACTTC
TRBJ2-3 | TRBV7-3 | NA | TRBD2 | CASSLSGTSGTDTQYF | TGTGCCAGCAGCCTGTCCGGGACTAGCGGCACAGATACGCAGTATTTT
TRBJ1-4 | TRBV5-1 | NA | NA | CASSLGDRSEKLFF | TGCGCCAGCAGCTTGGGAGACAGGTCGGAAAAACTGTTTTTT
TRBJ2-1 | TRBV18 | NA | TRBD1 | CASSLTTGGNYNEQFF | TGTGCCAGCTCACTGACGACAGGGGGTAACTACAATGAGCAGTTCTTC
TRBJ1-2 | TRBV7-9 | NA | TRBD1 | CASSSDREAYGYTF | TGTGCCAGCAGCTCCGACAGGGAGGCCTATGGCTACACCTTC
TRBJ1-2 | TRBV19 | NA | NA | CATNRKDSVFGYTF | TGTGCCACGAACCGTAAGGACAGCGTGTTTGGCTACACCTTC
TRBJ2-1 | TRBV6-1 | NA | TRBD2 | CASSDQVAGAYNEQFF | TGTGCCAGCAGTGATCAAGTAGCGGGAGCGTACAATGAGCAGTTCTTC
TRBJ2-7 | TRBV7-9 | once | NA | CASSLQGYEQYF | TGTGCCAGCAGCTTACAGGGTTACGAGCAGTACTTC
TRBJ2-1 | TRBV5-1 | few | TRBD2 | CASSPGTSGGGEQFF | TGCGCCAGCAGCCCCGGGACTAGCGGGGGTGGGGAGCAGTTCTTC
TRBJ1-1 | TRBV19 | NA | TRBD1 | CASSFGDRHGTEAFF | TGTGCCAGTAGTTTCGGGGACAGGCATGGGACTGAAGCTTTCTTT
TRBJ2-1 | TRBV11-2 | once | NA | CASSLWAEQFF | TGTGCCAGCAGCCTATGGGCTGAGCAGTTCTTC
TRBJ2-3 | TRBV6-5 | NA | NA | CAVDSPGDTQYF | TGTGCCGTCGACTCCCCGGGGGATACGCAGTATTTT
TRBJ2-7 | TRBV13 | NA | NA | CASSLGAREQYF | TGTGCCAGCAGCTTGGGGGCGCGCGAGCAGTACTTC
TRBJ2-2 | TRBV13 | few | TRBD2 | CASSPWTSGGAGELFF | TGTGCCAGCAGCCCATGGACTAGCGGAGGGGCCGGGGAGCTGTTTTTT
TRBJ1-6 | TRBV6-5 | NA | NA | CASSYTVENSPLHF | TGTGCCAGCAGTTACACTGTGGAGAATTCACCCCTCCACTTT
TRBJ1-1 | TRBV5-1 | NA | NA | CASSLVRGTEAFF | TGCGCCAGCAGCTTGGTTAGGGGAACTGAAGCTTTCTTT
TRBJ2-3 | TRBV6-4 | NA | NA | CATRKEGSTDTQYF | TGTGCCACCCGAAAGGAGGGGTCCACAGATACGCAGTATTTT
TRBJ2-1 | TRBV9 | NA | NA | CASSPLASSYNEQFF | TGTGCCAGCAGCCCTCTAGCGTCTTCCTACAATGAGCAGTTCTTC
TRBJ1-1 | TRBV5-6 | few | TRBD1 | CASSPTAKGQLNTEAFF | TGTGCCAGCAGCCCCACCGCTAAGGGACAGCTGAACACTGAAGCTTTCTTT
TRBJ1-2 | TRBV5-4 | NA | NA | CASSNSGSHGWSYGYTF | TGTGCCAGCAGCAATTCCGGGAGTCATGGATGGAGCTATGGCTACACCTTC
TRBJ2-5 | TRBV19 | NA | NA | CASSIDRGTQYF | TGTGCCAGTAGTATAGATCGGGGGACCCAGTACTTC
TRBJ2-1 | TRBV6-1 | few | TRBD2 | CASSRTSGNEQFF | TGTGCCAGCAGTCGGACTAGTGGCAATGAGCAGTTCTTC
TRBJ2-3 | TRBV6-1 | NA | NA | CASRGDRGTDTQYF | TGTGCCAGCAGGGGAGACCGAGGCACAGATACGCAGTATTTT
TRBJ2-5 | TRBV7-9 | NA | NA | CASSGREKTQYF | TGTGCCAGCAGCGGCAGGGAAAAGACCCAGTACTTC
TRBJ2-1 | TRBV27 | NA | NA | CASSLPGGGVPYNEQFF | TGTGCCAGCAGTTTACCTGGCGGGGGCGTTCCCTACAATGAGCAGTTCTTC
TRBJ1-2 | TRBV27 | NA | NA | CASSPLRGYGYTF | TGTGCCAGCAGCCCGCTCAGGGGTTATGGCTACACCTTC